This T cell receptor beta chain came from a study of T cells in Graves' hyperthyroidism and ophthalmopathy. TCR beta CDR3 regions were amplified from RNA transcripts. HTBI primers were employed in a first-round RT-PCR of the TCR CDR3. TCRdb passed the multiplex PCR reads through MiXCR, listing each CDR3 protein once. This sample has about 720,000 distinct CDR3 sequences; 16% occur once, and the top ten carry around 8.1%. Germline-derived CDR1 and CDR2 are SEHNR and FQNEAQ (reference sequence). J lost 0 bases, V lost 3 bases, and 6 bases had no gene match. The length of the CDR3 is 16 residues. Study-wide findings and caveats: A 13 V-J signature model discriminated ophthalmopathy versus stable hyperthyroidism.

This clonotype was seen ten or more times. Its target is not known. Stable Graves' hyperthyroidism denoted no ophthalmopathy progression over 18 months. Orbital computed tomography and thyroid ultrasound, together with serum TRAb and thyroxine and clinical symptoms, were used for diagnoses. Fresh 10 ml peripheral blood yielded PBMCs. This chain connects TRBV7-9 to TRBJ2-7; 9 bases match TRBD2. Sequencing was carried out using blood. The origin of this receptor is a man younger than 30 with Graves' hyperthyroidism. CDR3 coding DNA: TGTGCCAGCAGCTTTCCGGGACTAGCTGGCTCCTACGAGCAGTACTTC. Translation gives CASSFPGLAGSYEQYF.